This passage covers 5 T cell receptor beta chains from one sample sequenced in a study of T-cell reconstitution after alpha-beta-depleted transplantation in children. This sample's TCRbeta library carried unique molecular identifier barcodes. TCRdb called the PCR reads again in MiXCR, with one record for every CDR3 protein. The repertoire includes some 600,000 distinct CDR3 sequences, 10% to 15% of them detected once, and 2% to 2.5% sits in the top ten. The sequencing here drew on PBMCs, mostly from graft donor cells, taken 360 days after TCRalphabeta/CD19-depleted stem cell transplant. All receptors come from a male patient younger than 18 who had a stem cell transplant for acute myeloid leukemia, so the T cells may come from the graft donor.

This clonotype was detected only a few times. The genes are TRBV6-2 or TRBV6-3 and TRBJ2-7, with 8 bases matching TRBD1. In germline, CDR1 is MNHEY, CDR2 SVGEGT. The junction had 12 bases not matched to a gene; V was cut back by 6 bases and J by 2 bases. CDR3 length: 16 residues. CDR3 sequence: CASRGRGGRGPYEQYF. The CDR3 coding sequence is TGTGCCAGCAGGGGACGTGGGGGCAGGGGGCCCTACGAGCAGTACTTC.

This sequence joins TRBV9 and TRBJ1-2, with TRBD1 as a possible D gene (5 bases). Trimming left V 0 bases short and J 3 bases short, with 9 bases between. The CDR3 has 14 residues. Germline V gives CDR1 SGDLS, CDR2 YYNGEE. CDR3 amino acids: CASSVGAGYYGYTF. For the CDR3, the DNA is TGTGCCAGCAGCGTAGGGGCAGGGTACTATGGCTACACCTTC.

The chain joins TRBV2 to TRBJ2-7; 12 bases fit TRBD1. CDR1 and CDR2 (germline): SNHLY, FYNNEI. The length of the CDR3 is 14 residues. V shed 10 bases, J shed 7 bases, and the junction held 11 bases outside the gene matches. The CDR3 reads CATGRGQGAREQYF. As DNA, the CDR3 is TGTGCCACCGGACGGGGACAGGGGGCAAGAGAGCAGTACTTC.

The CDR3 DNA reads as TGTGCCAGCAGTCCGGTGGGGGGGCCCGGGCAGTTCTTC. This encodes CASSPVGGPGQFF. V is TRBV6-2 or TRBV6-3 and J is TRBJ2-1, with D possibly TRBD2 on 7 matching bases. Germline V gene sequence: CDR1 MNHEY, CDR2 SVGEGT. The V gene lost 5 bases and the J gene lost 12 bases, with 17 bases spanning the gap. The CDR3 is made up of 13 amino acids.

This clonotype was detected ten times or more. The V gene is TRBV7-9, the J gene TRBJ2-7, with D tentatively TRBD2 (6 bases). This CDR3 has 15 residues. Germline V CDR1 and CDR2: SEHNR, FQNEAQ (reference sequence). The germline V and J ends were trimmed by 6 bases and 4 bases, with 19 bases remaining between them. For the CDR3, the DNA is TGTGCCAGCAGGCCAGGGTCGGGGGACTTGTACGAGCAGTACTTC. Its translation: CASRPGSGDLYEQYF.